This T cell receptor beta chain stems from a study of cytotoxic CD8 clonotypes in ibrutinib-treated CLL. About the study: The patients, around 12 relapsed/refractory and fewer than 16 treatment-naive, included fewer than 18 who were IGHV unmutated. Responses: roughly 25 partial, 2 complete; after median approximately 70 months, roughly 14 stayed remitted, 12 progressed.

The repertoire was sequenced with immunoSEQ multiplex PCR; TCRdb's copy has only in-frame clones and lacks some. The sample has 150,000 to 200,000 clones, about four fifths seen once. Germline CDR1 reads SGHNT; CDR2 reads YENEEA. The trim removed 0 bases at V and 3 bases at J, leaving 7 bases unmatched. CDR3 length equals 17 residues. The source of this sequence is a human donor with chronic lymphocytic leukemia. This sequence joins TRBV11-3 and TRBJ2-1; 8 nucleotides match TRBD2. This sample comprised PBMCs, obtained after 24 months of ibrutinib treatment. The CDR3 coding sequence is TGTGCCAGCAGCTTAGATCGACTAGCGCGAAACTACAATGAGCAGTTCTTC. The encoded protein is CASSLDRLARNYNEQFF.